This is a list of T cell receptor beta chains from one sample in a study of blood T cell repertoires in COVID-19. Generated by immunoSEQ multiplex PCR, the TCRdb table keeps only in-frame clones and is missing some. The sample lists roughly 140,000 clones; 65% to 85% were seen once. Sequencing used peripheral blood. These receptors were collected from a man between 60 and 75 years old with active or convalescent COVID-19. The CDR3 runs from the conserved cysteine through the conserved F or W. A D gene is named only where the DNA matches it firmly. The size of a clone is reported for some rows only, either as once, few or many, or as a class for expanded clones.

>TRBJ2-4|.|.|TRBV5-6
TGTGCCAGCGGCTCATTTGGGGCCCCTGACAAAAACATTCAGTACTTC
CASGSFGAPDKNIQYF
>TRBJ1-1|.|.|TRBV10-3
TGTGCCATCAGTGATTTACAGGGATCAACTGAAGCTTTCTTT
CAISDLQGSTEAFF
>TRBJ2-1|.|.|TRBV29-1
TGCAGCGTCCCGGTAGATGAGCAGTTCTTC
CSVPVDEQFF
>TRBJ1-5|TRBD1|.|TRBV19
TGTGCCAGTGGGGGGACAGGGCTTAGGTGGCCCCAGCATTTT
CASGGTGLRWPQHF
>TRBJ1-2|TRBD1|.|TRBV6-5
TGTGCCAGCACCCAGTGGGGACAGAACTATGGCTACACCTTC
CASTQWGQNYGYTF
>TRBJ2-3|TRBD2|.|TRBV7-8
TGTGCCAGCAGCTTTAGCGGGCTCCTCACAGATACGCAGTATTTT
CASSFSGLLTDTQYF
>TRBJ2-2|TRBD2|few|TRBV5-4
TGTGCCAGCAGCTTCAGAACTAGCGGCACCGGGGAGCTGTTTTTT
CASSFRTSGTGELFF
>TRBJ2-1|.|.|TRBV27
TGTGCCAGCAGCGGGATCGACGGGATAGCGGAGCTCCAGAGGAATGAGCAGTTCTTC
CASSGIDGIAELQRNEQFF
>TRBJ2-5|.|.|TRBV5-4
TGTGCCAGCAGCCGGGGACCGGGCCAATCGGGGGAAGAGACCCAGTACTTC
CASSRGPGQSGEETQYF
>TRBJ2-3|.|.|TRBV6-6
TGTGCCAGCAGTTACGCGGGCACAGATACGCAGTATTTT
CASSYAGTDTQYF
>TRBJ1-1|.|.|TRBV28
TGTGCCAGCATTAAATACACTGAAGCTTTCTTT
CASIKYTEAFF
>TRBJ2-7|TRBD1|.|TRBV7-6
TGTGCCAGCAGCTTAGGCGCATGGACAGGTGGGCGGATGGGCGAGCAGTACTTC
CASSLGAWTGGRMGEQYF
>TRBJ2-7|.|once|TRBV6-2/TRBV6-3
TGTGCCAGCAGTAGAAACAGGGATGGGGAGCAGTACTTC
CASSRNRDGEQYF
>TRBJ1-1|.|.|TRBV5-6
TGTGCCAGCAGCTTGGTTACAGGCACTGAAGCTTTCTTT
CASSLVTGTEAFF
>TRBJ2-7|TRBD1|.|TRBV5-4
TGTGCCAGCAGCCCGCGACAGGGGGTATCCCACGAGCAGTACTTC
CASSPRQGVSHEQYF
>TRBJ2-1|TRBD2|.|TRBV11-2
TGTGCCAGCAGCTTGACAACTAGCGGGGGACCAAATGAGCAGTTCTTC
CASSLTTSGGPNEQFF
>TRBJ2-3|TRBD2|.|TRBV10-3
TGTGCCAGCGGGACTAGCGGGAACGCAGATACGCAGTATTTT
CASGTSGNADTQYF
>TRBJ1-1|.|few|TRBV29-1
TGCAGCGCCGGGGGGGAGACTGAAGCTTTCTTT
CSAGGETEAFF
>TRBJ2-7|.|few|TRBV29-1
TGCAGCGTAAGGTGGGGCGACGAGCAGTACTTC
CSVRWGDEQYF
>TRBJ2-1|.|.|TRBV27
TGTGCCAGCAGTTTAGAGCAGGGCACCTACAATGAGCAGTTCTTC
CASSLEQGTYNEQFF
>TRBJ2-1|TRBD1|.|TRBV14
TGTGCCAGCAGCCGGGGGACCGGGACAGGGGCCTACAATGAGCAGTTCTTC
CASSRGTGTGAYNEQFF
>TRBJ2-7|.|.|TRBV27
TGTGCCAGCAGTTTAGGACAGATCTACGAGCAGTACTTC
CASSLGQIYEQYF
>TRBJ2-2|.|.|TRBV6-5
TGTGCCAGCAGGGCAGGGGTAACCGGGGAGCTGTTTTTT
CASRAGVTGELFF
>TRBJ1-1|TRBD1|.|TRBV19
TGTGCCAGCCGGGACAGGGGGCGGATGAACACTGAAGCTTTCTTT
CASRDRGRMNTEAFF
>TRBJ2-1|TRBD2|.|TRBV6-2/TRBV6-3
TGTGCCAGCAGCCAAGGGGAACTAGCGGGAGGCAATGAGCAGTTCTTC
CASSQGELAGGNEQFF
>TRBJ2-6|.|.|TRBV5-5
TGTGCCAGCAGCTTGGCGGTACAGGGCTCTGGGGCCAACGTCCTGACTTTC
CASSLAVQGSGANVLTF
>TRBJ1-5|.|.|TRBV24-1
TGTGCCACCAGTGATTTAGCTGGGCCGCCCCAGCATTTT
CATSDLAGPPQHF
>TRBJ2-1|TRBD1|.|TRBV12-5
TGTGCTAGTGCCCGGGACAGGGGCCTCAATGAGCAGTTCTTC
CASARDRGLNEQFF
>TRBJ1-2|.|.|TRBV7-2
TGTGCCAGCAGCCTGGGGCCGGGGGGAAGCTACACCTTC
CASSLGPGGSYTF
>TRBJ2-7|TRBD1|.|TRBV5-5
TGTGCCAGCAGCTCCCGGGACAGACCTTTCTACGAGCAGTACTTC
CASSSRDRPFYEQYF
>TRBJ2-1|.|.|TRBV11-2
TGTGCCAGCACGGCGCGCAGGGTTCGGGATGAGCAGTTCTTC
CASTARRVRDEQFF
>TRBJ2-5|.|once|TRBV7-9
TGTGCCAGCAGCTCTTTGGAGACCCAGTACTTC
CASSSLETQYF
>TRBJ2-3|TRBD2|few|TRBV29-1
TGCAGCATACTGTTTTTTTTGCGGGAGGGCGTCACAGATACGCAGTATTTT
CSILFFLREGVTDTQYF
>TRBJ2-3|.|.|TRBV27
TGTGCCAGCAGTTTATCGAACCCCGGAGACACAGATACGCAGTATTTT
CASSLSNPGDTDTQYF
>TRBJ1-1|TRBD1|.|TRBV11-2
TGTGCCAGCAGCTTGGACAGGGGGCTCACTGAAGCTTTCTTT
CASSLDRGLTEAFF
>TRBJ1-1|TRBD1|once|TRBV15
TGTGCCACCAGCAGAGGAAGGAGGGGGCGGAGTGCAAACACTGAAGCTTTCTTT
CATSRGRRGRSANTEAFF
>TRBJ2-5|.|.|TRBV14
TGTGCCAGCTCCCGACAGGCGCGGGTTGAAGAGACCCAGTACTTC
CASSRQARVEETQYF
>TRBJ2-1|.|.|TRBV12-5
TGTGCTAGTGGTTACAGGCCGGGTGTGAGTGAGCAGTTCTTC
CASGYRPGVSEQFF
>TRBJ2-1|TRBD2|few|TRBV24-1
TGTGCCACCAGTGATAGCGCTAGCGGGACGCTCAACAATGAGCAGTTCTTC
CATSDSASGTLNNEQFF
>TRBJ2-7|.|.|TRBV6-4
TGTGCCAGCCCCCCCGAGAAAGAGCAGTACTTC
CASPPEKEQYF
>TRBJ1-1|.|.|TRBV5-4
TGTGCCAGCAGCTTGGGACACTCGAACACTGAAGCTTTCTTT
CASSLGHSNTEAFF
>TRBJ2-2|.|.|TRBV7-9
TGTGCCAGCAGCGAGGACAGCTACACCGGGGAGCTGTTTTTT
CASSEDSYTGELFF
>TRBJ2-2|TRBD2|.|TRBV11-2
TGTGCCAGCAGCTTAACGTCGGGGAGGGGCGGGGAGCTGTTTTTT
CASSLTSGRGGELFF
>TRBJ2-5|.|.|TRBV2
TGTGCCAGCAGTGACACAGGCCTTGGCCGAGAGACCCAGTACTTC
CASSDTGLGRETQYF
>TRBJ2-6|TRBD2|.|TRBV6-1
TGTGCCAGCACTGACTACAATAGCGGGAGTTCTGGGGCCAACGTCCTGACTTTC
CASTDYNSGSSGANVLTF
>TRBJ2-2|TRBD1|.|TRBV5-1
TGCGCCAGCAGCTTGATACAGGGGCACACCGGGGAGCTGTTTTTT
CASSLIQGHTGELFF
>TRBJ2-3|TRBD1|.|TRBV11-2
TGTGCCAGCAGCCGACAGGGTCCAGATACGCAGTATTTT
CASSRQGPDTQYF
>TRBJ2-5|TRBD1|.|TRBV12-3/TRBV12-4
TGTGCCAGCAGTTCCGGGACAGGGACCCAGTACTTC
CASSSGTGTQYF
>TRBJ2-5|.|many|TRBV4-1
TGCGCCAGCAGCCAAGATTTAGGGGCGAAGGAGACCCAGTACTTC
CASSQDLGAKETQYF
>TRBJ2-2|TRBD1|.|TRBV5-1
TGCGCCAGCAGCTTCAGGGGGCTAGAGAACACCGGGGAGCTGTTTTTT
CASSFRGLENTGELFF
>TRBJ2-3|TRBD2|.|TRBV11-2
TGTGCCAGCAGCCCAGGGGGACTAGCGGGAGTAGATACGCAGTATTTT
CASSPGGLAGVDTQYF
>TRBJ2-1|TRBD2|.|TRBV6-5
TGTGCCAGCAGGGAGCCGGGACTACTTTACAATGAGCAGTTCTTC
CASREPGLLYNEQFF
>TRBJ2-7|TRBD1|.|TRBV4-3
TGCGCCAGCAGCCAGAGACAGGGCCTCTCCTACGAGCAGTACTTC
CASSQRQGLSYEQYF